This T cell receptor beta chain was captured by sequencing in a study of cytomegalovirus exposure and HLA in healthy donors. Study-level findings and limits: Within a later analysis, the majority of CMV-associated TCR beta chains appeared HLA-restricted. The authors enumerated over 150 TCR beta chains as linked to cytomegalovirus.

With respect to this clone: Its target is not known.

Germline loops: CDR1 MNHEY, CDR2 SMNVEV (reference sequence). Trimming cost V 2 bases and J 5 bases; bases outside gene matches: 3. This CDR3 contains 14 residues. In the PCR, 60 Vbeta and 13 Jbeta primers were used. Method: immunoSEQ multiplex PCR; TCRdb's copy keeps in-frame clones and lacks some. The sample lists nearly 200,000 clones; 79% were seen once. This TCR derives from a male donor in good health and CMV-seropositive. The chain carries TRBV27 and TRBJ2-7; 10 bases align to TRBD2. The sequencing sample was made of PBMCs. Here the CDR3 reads CASSLRLAGDEQYF. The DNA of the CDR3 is TGTGCCAGCAGTTTACGTCTAGCGGGAGACGAGCAGTACTTC.